This TCR beta chain was sequenced in a study of T cell changes during pregnancy in multiple sclerosis. Germline V gene sequence: CDR1 MGHDK, CDR2 SYGVNS. This CDR3 has 17 residues. With 3 bases clipped from V and 7 bases from J, the junction kept 11 bases outside the gene matches. Sequenced by immunoSEQ multiplex PCR; TCRdb stores in-frame clones only, minus some. The table has roughly 110,000 clones, roughly nine tenths seen once; the top ten hold over 1.5%. The chain joins TRBV25-1 to TRBJ2-1, with 11 bases that match TRBD2. The sequences come from peripheral blood, collected before pregnancy. The clonotype originates from a female donor with multiple sclerosis, enrolled in a pregnancy study. Here the CDR3 reads CASSDITRTSGFNEQFF. The CDR3 nucleotides are TGTGCCAGCAGTGACATAACCAGGACTAGCGGGTTTAATGAGCAGTTCTTC. Using reference TRBV25-1 and TRBJ2-1 for the parts outside the CDR3, the full variable domain is EADIYQTPRYLVIGTGKKITLECSQTMGHDKMYWYQQDPGMELHLIHYSYGVNSTEKGDLSSESTVSRIRTEHFPLTLESARPSHTSQYLCASSDITRTSGFNEQFFGPGTRLTVL.